These 2 T cell receptor beta chains came from one sample sequenced in a study of T cell responses to AZD1222 COVID-19 vaccine. Here immunoSEQ multiplex PCR was the method, and the copy in TCRdb shows in-frame clones only, minus some. This sample has around 130,000 clones, with 75% to 90% found just once. Sequences were derived from peripheral blood, sampled on day 0 of AZD1222 vaccination. These receptors were taken from an adult in good health.

The chain combines TRBV3-1 (or the pseudogene TRBV3-2) with TRBJ1-3; 10 bases are shared with TRBD1. This CDR3 spans 14 amino acids. Germline trimming cut 10 bases from V and 0 bases from J; bases unmatched to any gene: 3. CDR1 LGHDT and CDR2 YNNKEL come from the germline V gene (reference sequence). The CDR3 nucleotides are TGTGCCACCCGGGACAGGGGCTCTGGAAACACCATATATTTT. The encoded protein is CATRDRGSGNTIYF.

This chain connects TRBV7-8 to TRBJ2-7, with TRBD1 matching over 8 bases. J gave up 6 bases and V 8 bases, and 6 bases lay outside the gene matches. The CDR3 is 12 residues long. Germline values: CDR1 SGHVS, CDR2 FQNEAQ. CDR3 DNA: TGTGCCAGCGGGACAGGTGGCCTCGAGCAGTACTTC. Residues: CASGTGGLEQYF. Full variable domain (missing parts from reference TRBV7-8 and TRBJ2-7): GAGVSQSPRYKVAKRGQDVALRCDPISGHVSLFWYQQALGQGPEFLTYFQNEAQLDKSGLPSDRFFAERPEGSVSTLKIQRTQQEDSAVYLCASGTGGLEQYFGPGTRLTVT.